This is a list of T cell receptor beta chains from one sample in a study of radiotherapy plus CTLA-4 blockade in lung cancer. Libraries were prepared by immunoSEQ multiplex PCR; TCRdb keeps only in-frame clonotypes and omits some of them. Among approximately 47,000 clones listed, around 86% were seen once. The sequences come from peripheral blood, collected from a patient treated with radiotherapy plus ipilimumab. The source is a human donor with non-small cell lung cancer who had stable disease on radiotherapy plus ipilimumab. CDR3s include the opening cysteine and the closing phenylalanine or tryptophan. The D gene is left open where the match is weak. The listing skips clone size in some rows; elsewhere it reads once, few, many or a size class.

d_gene	v_gene	abundance	j_gene	CDR3aa	CDR3nt
TRBD2	TRBV4-2	NA	TRBJ2-1	CASSQDPATSGASYNEQFF	TGTGCCAGCAGCCAAGATCCTGCAACTAGCGGGGCCTCCTACAATGAGCAGTTCTTC
NA	TRBV5-1	NA	TRBJ2-3	CASSSSRRGIDTQYF	TGCGCCAGCAGCTCCAGCCGCAGGGGCATAGATACGCAGTATTTT
TRBD1	TRBV30	NA	TRBJ1-2	CAWSGDRGRRGYTF	TGTGCCTGGAGTGGAGACAGGGGGCGACGTGGCTACACCTTC
TRBD2	TRBV10-2	NA	TRBJ2-1	CASSPLAGGPGNEQFF	TGCGCCAGCAGCCCACTAGCGGGAGGGCCGGGGAATGAGCAGTTCTTC
NA	TRBV18	once	TRBJ2-7	CASSLRQASSYEQYF	TGTGCCAGCTCACTACGACAGGCGAGCTCCTACGAGCAGTACTTC
NA	TRBV19	NA	TRBJ2-5	CASSTQGRGETQYF	TGTGCCAGTAGTACACAGGGTCGAGGGGAGACCCAGTACTTC
NA	TRBV19	NA	TRBJ2-7	CASSRRAERPEQYF	TGTGCCAGTAGTCGGAGGGCGGAGAGACCCGAGCAGTACTTC
TRBD2	TRBV18	NA	TRBJ2-3	CASPQEGSGGAEYF	TGTGCCAGCCCCCAAGAGGGAAGCGGGGGCGCTGAGTATTTT
NA	TRBV21-1	NA	TRBJ2-1	CASSKLLFSGQAYYNEQFF	TGTGCCAGCAGCAAACTCCTTTTTTCTGGGCAGGCCTATTACAATGAGCAGTTCTTC
NA	TRBV25-1	NA	TRBJ1-6	CASSESTPTHSPLHF	TGTGCCAGCAGTGAATCGACTCCCACTCATTCACCCCTCCACTTT
NA	TRBV28	NA	TRBJ2-4	CASSFPGLAKNIQYF	TGTGCCAGCAGCTTCCCGGGATTAGCCAAAAACATTCAGTACTTC
NA	TRBV19	few	TRBJ2-7	CASSIGHAEQYF	TGTGCCAGTAGTATAGGACATGCCGAGCAGTACTTC
NA	TRBV5-1	NA	TRBJ2-3	CASSQDKGTDTQYF	TGCGCCAGCAGCCAGGACAAGGGCACAGATACGCAGTATTTT
TRBD2	TRBV6-5	NA	TRBJ2-1	CASSYSTSAGNEQFF	TGTGCCAGCAGTTACTCGACTAGCGCTGGCAATGAGCAGTTCTTC